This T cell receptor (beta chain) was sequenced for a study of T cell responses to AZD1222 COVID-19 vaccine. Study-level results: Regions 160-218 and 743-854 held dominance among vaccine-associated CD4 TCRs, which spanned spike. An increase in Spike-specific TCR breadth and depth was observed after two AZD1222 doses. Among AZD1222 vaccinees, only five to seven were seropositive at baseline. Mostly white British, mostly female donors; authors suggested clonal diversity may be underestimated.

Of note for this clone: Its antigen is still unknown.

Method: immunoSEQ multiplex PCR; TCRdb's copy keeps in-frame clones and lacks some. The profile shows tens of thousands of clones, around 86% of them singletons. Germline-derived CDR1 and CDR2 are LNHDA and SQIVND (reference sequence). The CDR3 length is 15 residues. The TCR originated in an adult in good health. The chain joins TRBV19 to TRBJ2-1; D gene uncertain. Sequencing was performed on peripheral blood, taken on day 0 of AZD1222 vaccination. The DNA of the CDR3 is TGTGGCCCCGGGCCGTTCACACCGTCCTACAATGAGCAGTTCTTC. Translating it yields CGPGPFTPSYNEQFF.